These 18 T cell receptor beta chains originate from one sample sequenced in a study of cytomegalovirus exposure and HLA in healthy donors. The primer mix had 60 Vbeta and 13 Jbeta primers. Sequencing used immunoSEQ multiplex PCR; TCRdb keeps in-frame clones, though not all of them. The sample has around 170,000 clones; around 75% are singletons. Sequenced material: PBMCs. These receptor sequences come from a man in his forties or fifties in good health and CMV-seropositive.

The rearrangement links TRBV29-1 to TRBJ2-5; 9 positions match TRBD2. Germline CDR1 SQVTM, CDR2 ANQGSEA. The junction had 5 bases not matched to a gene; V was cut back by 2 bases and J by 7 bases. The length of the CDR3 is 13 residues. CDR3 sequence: CSVESGGLRTQYF. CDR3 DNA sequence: TGCAGCGTTGAAAGCGGGGGGCTTCGGACCCAGTACTTC.

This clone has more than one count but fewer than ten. CDR3 nucleotides: TGTGCCAGCAGCTTAGCGGGGACAGTGGGCAATCAGCCCCAGCATTTT. Protein product: CASSLAGTVGNQPQHF. The rearrangement uses TRBV7-2 and TRBJ1-5; 7 bases are a match to TRBD1. CDR3 length: 16 residues. V shed 0 bases, J shed 2 bases, and the junction held 4 bases outside the gene matches. Germline lookup yields CDR1 SGHTA and CDR2 FQGNSA.

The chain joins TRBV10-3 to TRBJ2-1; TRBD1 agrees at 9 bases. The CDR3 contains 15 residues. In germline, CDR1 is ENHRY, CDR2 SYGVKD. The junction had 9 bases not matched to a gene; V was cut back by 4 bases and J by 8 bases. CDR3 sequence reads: CAISGYGTGSDEQFF. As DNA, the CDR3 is TGTGCCATCAGTGGGTACGGGACAGGGTCTGATGAGCAGTTCTTC.

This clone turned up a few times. The CDR3 loop reads CASSLGTWGYTF. The CDR3 bases are TGTGCCAGCAGCTTAGGGACTTGGGGCTACACCTTC. The V and J genes are TRBV7-9 and TRBJ1-2, with D hard to call. V dropped 1 base and J dropped 8 bases, with 8 bases sitting between them. The CDR3 spans 12 residues. The germline V gene has CDR1 SEHNR and CDR2 FQNEAQ (reference sequence).

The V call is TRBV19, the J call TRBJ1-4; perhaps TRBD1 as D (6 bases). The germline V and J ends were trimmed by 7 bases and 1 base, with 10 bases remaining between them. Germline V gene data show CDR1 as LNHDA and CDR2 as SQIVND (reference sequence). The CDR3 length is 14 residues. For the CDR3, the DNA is TGTGCCAGTACCGCGACAGGAACTAATGAAAAACTGTTTTTT. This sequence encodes CASTATGTNEKLFF.

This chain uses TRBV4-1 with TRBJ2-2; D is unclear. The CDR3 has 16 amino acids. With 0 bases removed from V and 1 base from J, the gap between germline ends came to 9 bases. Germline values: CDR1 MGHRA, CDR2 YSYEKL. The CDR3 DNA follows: TGCGCCAGCAGCCAAGATTGGGCAGTGAACACCGGGGAGCTGTTTTTT. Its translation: CASSQDWAVNTGELFF.

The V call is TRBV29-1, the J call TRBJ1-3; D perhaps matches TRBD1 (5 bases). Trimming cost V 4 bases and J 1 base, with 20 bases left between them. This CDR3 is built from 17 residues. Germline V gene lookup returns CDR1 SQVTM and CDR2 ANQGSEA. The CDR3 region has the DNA TGCAGCGTTGCCGCCCAGTTGGGGCGGGATTCTGGAAACACCATATATTTT. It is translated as CSVAAQLGRDSGNTIYF.

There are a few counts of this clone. The CDR3 region has the DNA TGTGCCAGCGGGGACTGGACGGCGGAAAACACCTTC. This translates into CASGDWTAENTF. The chain has TRBV6-5 and TRBJ1-2; D might be TRBD1 (5 bases). CDR1 and CDR2 (germline): MNHEY, SVGAGI. CDR3 length equals 12 residues. V dropped 8 bases and J dropped 12 bases, with 19 bases sitting between them.

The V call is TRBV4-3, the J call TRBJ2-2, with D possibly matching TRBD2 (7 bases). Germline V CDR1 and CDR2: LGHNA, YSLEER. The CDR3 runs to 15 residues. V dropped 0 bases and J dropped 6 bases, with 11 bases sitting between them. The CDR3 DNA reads TGCGCCAGCAGCCAAGATAGGGGGGGCGCCGGGGAGCTGTTTTTT. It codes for CASSQDRGGAGELFF.

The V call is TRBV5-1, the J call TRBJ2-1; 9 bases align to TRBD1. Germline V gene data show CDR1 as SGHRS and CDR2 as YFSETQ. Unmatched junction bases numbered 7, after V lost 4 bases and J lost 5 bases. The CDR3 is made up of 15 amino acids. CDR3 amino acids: CASSPGTGRHNEQFF. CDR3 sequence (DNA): TGCGCCAGCAGCCCCGGGACAGGGAGGCACAATGAGCAGTTCTTC.

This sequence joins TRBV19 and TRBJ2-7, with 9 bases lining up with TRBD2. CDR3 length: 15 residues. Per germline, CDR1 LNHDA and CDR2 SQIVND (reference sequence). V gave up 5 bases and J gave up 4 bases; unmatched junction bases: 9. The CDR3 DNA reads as TGTGCCAGTAGTCCCGCGGCTAGCGGGGAGTACGAGCAGTACTTC. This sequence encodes CASSPAASGEYEQYF.

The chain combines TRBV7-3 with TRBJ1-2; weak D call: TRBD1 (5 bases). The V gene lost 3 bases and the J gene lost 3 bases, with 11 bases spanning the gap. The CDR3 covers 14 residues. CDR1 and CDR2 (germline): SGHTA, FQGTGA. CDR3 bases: TGTGCCAGCAGCTTTGACGGAGGGGACTATGGCTACACCTTC. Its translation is CASSFDGGDYGYTF.

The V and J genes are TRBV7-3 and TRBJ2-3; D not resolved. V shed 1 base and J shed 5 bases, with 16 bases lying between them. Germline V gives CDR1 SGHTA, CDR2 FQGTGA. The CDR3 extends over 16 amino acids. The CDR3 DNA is TGTGCCAGCAGCTTAAAGGAGATGCGGCGTGGAGATACGCAGTATTTT. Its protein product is CASSLKEMRRGDTQYF.

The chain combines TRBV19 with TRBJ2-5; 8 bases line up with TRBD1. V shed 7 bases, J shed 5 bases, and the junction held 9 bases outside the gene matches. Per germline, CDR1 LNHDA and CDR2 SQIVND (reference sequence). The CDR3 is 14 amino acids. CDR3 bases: TGTGCCAGTAATGACAGGGGTTCCGGTGAGACCCAGTACTTC. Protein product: CASNDRGSGETQYF.

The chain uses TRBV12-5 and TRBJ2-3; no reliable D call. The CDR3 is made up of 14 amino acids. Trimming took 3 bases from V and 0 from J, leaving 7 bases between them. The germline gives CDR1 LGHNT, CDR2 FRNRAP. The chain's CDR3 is CASGLRASTDTQYF. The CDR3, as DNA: TGTGCTAGTGGTTTACGAGCTAGCACAGATACGCAGTATTTT.

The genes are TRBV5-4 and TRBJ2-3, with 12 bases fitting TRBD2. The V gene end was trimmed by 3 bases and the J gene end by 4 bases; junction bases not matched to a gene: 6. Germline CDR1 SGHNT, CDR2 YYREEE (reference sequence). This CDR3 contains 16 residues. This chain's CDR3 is CASSSRLAGGADTQYF. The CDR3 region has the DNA TGTGCCAGCAGCTCGCGTCTAGCGGGGGGGGCAGATACGCAGTATTTT.

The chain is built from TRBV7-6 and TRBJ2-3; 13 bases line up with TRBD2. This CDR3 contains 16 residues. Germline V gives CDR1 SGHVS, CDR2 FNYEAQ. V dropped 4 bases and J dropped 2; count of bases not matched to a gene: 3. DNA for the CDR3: TGTGCCAGCAGCTCCGGACTAGCGGGGGTCACAGATACGCAGTATTTT. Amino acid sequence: CASSSGLAGVTDTQYF.

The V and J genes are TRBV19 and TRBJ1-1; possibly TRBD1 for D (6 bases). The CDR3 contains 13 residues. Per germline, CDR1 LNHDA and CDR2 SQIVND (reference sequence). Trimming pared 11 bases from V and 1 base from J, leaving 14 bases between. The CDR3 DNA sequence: TGTGCCGGCCGAGGGGGTGCGAACACTGAAGCTTTCTTT. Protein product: CAGRGGANTEAFF.